This paragraph reports one T cell receptor (beta chain). Its target is unknown. Using immunoSEQ multiplex PCR, the repertoire was profiled, and TCRdb retains in-frame clones only, with some absent. The sample lists roughly 90,000 clones, about 83% occurring once. This specimen comes from a study of PD-1 blockade in classical Hodgkin lymphoma. General observations from the study: Newly diagnosed patients were said to have less baseline TCR diversity than healthy donors did. Individuals who commenced nivolumab within less than 1 year of ASCT were excluded.

CDR1 SGHRS and CDR2 YFSETQ come from the germline V gene. The CDR3 is made up of 15 amino acids. Between the trimmed V and J ends, which lost 0 bases and 4 bases, there was a span of 13 bases. Time point of the sample: cycle 4 day 1 (C4D1), after five to seven weeks of nivolumab. Brentuximab vedotin exposure varied, and every patient relapsed after autologous stem cell transplantation. Sequenced here: peripheral blood mononuclear cells (PBMCs), sampled before the fourth cycle of nivolumab. This sequence was found in a human donor with classical Hodgkin lymphoma. The chain carries TRBV5-1 and TRBJ1-1, with D perhaps TRBD1 (6 bases). CDR3 sequence (DNA): TGCGCCAGCAGCTTGGATGGGGGCGCGGGCACTGAAGCTTTCTTT. Translation: CASSLDGGAGTEAFF. The variable domain in full, completed from reference TRBV5-1 and TRBJ1-1, reads KAGVTQTPRYLIKTRGQQVTLSCSPISGHRSVSWYQQTPGQGLQFLFEYFSETQRNKGNFPGRFSGRQFSNSRSEMNVSTLELGDSALYLCASSLDGGAGTEAFFGQGTRLTVV.